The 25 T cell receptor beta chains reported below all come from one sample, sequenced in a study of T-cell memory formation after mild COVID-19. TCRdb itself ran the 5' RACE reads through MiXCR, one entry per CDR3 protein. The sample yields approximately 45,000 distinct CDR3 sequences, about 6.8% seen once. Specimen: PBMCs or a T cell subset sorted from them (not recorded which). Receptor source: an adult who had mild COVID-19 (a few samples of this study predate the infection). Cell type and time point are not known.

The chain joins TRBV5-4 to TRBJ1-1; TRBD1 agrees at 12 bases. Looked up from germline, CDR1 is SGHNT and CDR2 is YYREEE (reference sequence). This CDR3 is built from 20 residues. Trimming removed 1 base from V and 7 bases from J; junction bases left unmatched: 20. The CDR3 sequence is CASSLPLWGQGAFPPFEAFF. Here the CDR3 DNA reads TGTGCCAGCAGCTTGCCCCTGTGGGGACAGGGGGCATTCCCCCCCTTTGAAGCTTTCTTT.

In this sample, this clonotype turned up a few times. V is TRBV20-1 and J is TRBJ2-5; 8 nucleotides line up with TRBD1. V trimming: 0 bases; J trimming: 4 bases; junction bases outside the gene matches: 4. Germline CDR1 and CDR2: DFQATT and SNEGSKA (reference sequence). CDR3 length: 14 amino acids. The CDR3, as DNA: TGCAGTGCTAGAGATCCTACAGGGGGAGAGACCCAGTACTTC. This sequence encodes CSARDPTGGETQYF.

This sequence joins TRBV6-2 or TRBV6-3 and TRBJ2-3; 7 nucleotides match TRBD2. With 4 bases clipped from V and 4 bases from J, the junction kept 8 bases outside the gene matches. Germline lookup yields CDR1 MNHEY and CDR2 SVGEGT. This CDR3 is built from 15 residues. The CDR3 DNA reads TGTGCCAGCAGTTTTTGGCGGGAGAGGGCAGATACGCAGTATTTT. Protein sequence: CASSFWRERADTQYF.

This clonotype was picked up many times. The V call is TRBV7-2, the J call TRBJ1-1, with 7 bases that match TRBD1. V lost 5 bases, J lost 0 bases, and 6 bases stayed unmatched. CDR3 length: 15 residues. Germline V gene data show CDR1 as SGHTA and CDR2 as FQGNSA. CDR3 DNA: TGTGCCAGCAGCAAAAGGACAGGTTTGAACACTGAAGCTTTCTTT. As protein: CASSKRTGLNTEAFF.

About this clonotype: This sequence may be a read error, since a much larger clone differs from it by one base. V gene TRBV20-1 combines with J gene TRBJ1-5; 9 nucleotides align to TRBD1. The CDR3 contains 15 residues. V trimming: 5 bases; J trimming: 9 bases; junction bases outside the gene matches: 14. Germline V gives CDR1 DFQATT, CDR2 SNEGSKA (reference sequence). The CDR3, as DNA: TGCAGTGCTCTACCCTGGGACAGGGTCGATCGGCCCCAGCATTTT. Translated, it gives CSALPWDRVDRPQHF.

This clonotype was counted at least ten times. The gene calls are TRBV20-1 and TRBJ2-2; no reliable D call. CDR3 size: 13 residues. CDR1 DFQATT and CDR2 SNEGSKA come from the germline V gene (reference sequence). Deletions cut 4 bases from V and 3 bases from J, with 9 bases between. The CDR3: CSAKSQHTGELFF. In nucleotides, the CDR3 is TGCAGTGCTAAAAGCCAGCACACCGGGGAGCTGTTTTTT.

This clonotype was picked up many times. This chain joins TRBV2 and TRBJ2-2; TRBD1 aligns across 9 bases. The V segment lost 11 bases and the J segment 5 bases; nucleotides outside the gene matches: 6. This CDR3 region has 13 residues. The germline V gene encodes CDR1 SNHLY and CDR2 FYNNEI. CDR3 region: CAGRQGGTGELFF. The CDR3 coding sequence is TGTGCCGGCCGACAGGGGGGGACCGGGGAGCTGTTTTTT.

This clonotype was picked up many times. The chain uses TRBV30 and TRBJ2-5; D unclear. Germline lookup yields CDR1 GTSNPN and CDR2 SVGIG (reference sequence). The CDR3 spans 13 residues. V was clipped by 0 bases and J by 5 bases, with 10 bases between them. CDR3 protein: CAWSVRLGETQYF. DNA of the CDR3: TGTGCCTGGAGTGTAAGGCTCGGGGAGACCCAGTACTTC.

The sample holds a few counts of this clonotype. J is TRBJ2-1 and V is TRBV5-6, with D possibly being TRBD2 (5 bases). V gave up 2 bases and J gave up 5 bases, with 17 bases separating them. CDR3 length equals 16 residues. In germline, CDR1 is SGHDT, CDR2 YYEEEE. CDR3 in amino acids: CASSFFRGRRDNEQFF. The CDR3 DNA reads TGTGCCAGCAGCTTTTTCCGTGGGAGACGCGACAATGAGCAGTTCTTC.

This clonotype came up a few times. CDR3 nucleotides: TGCGCCGTCAGCTTGGGATGGACACAAACCTCCTACGAGCAGTACTTC. Its translation: CAVSLGWTQTSYEQYF. The V and J genes are TRBV5-1 and TRBJ2-7, with D perhaps TRBD1 (5 bases). The CDR3 contains 16 residues. Germline-derived CDR1 and CDR2 are SGHRS and YFSETQ. Trimming removed 10 bases at V and 0 bases at J, with 23 bases between.

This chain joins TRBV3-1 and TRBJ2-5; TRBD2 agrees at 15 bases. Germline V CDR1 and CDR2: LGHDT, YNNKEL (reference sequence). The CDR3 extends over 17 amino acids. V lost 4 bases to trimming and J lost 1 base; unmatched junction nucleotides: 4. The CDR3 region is CASSRGLAGGPQETQYF. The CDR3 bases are TGTGCCAGCAGCCGCGGACTAGCGGGAGGGCCCCAAGAGACCCAGTACTTC.

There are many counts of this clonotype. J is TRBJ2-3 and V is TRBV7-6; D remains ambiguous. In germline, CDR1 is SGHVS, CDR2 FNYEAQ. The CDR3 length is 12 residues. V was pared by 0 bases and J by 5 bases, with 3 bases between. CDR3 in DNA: TGTGCCAGCAGCTTAGCACGAGATACGCAGTATTTT. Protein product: CASSLARDTQYF.

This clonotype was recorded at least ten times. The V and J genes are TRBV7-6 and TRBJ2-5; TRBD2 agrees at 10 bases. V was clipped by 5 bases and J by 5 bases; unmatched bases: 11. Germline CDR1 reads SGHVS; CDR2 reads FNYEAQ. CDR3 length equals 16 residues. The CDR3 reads CASSLLSGRAVETQYF. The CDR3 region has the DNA TGTGCCAGCAGCCTCCTCAGCGGGAGGGCCGTGGAGACCCAGTACTTC.

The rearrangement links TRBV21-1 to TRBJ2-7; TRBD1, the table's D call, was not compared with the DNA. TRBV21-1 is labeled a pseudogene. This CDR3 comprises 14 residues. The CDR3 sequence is CASSHARETYEQYF. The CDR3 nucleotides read TGTGCCAGCAGCCATGCCAGGGAGACCTACGAGCAGTACTTC.

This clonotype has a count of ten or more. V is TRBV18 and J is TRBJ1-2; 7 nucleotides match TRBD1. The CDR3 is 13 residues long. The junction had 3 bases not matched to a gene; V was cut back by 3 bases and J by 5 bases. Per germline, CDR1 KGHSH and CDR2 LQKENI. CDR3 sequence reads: CASSPGTEYGYTF. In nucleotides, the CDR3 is TGTGCCAGCTCACCCGGGACAGAGTATGGCTACACCTTC.

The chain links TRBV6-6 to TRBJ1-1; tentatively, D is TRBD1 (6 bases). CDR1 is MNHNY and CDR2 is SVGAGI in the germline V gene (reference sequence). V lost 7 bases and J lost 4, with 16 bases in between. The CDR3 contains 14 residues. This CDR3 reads CASTKGGAATEAFF. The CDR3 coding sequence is TGTGCCAGCACCAAAGGGGGGGCTGCCACTGAAGCTTTCTTT.

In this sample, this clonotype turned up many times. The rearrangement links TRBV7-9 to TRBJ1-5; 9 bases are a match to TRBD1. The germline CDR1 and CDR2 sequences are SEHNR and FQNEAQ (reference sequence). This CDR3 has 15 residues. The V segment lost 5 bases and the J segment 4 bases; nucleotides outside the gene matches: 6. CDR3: CASSRAGQGNQPQHF. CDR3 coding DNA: TGTGCCAGCAGCCGCGCGGGACAGGGTAATCAGCCCCAGCATTTT.

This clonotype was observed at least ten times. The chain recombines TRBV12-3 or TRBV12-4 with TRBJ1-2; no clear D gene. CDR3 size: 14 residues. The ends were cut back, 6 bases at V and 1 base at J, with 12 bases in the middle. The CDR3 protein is CASSLNPSNYGYTF. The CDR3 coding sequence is TGTGCCAGCAGCCTCAACCCGAGTAACTATGGCTACACCTTC.

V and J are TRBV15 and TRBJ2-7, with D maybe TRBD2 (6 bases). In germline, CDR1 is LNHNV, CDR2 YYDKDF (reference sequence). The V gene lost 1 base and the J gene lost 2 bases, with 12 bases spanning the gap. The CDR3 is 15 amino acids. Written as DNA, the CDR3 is TGTGCCACCAGCAGAGGGGGGGTAAGAACCTACGAGCAGTACTTC. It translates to CATSRGGVRTYEQYF.

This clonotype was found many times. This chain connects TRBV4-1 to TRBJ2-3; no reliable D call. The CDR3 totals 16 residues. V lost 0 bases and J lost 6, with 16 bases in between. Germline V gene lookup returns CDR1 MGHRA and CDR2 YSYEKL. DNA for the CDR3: TGCGCCAGCAGCCAAGATTCAAGACCCAGATGGGATACGCAGTATTTT. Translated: CASSQDSRPRWDTQYF.

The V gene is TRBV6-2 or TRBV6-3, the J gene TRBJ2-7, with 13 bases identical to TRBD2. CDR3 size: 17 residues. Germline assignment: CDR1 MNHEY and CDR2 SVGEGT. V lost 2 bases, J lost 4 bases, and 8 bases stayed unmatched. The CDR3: CASSYTRGLAGEYEQYF. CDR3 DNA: TGTGCCAGCAGTTACACCCGAGGACTAGCGGGAGAGTACGAGCAGTACTTC.

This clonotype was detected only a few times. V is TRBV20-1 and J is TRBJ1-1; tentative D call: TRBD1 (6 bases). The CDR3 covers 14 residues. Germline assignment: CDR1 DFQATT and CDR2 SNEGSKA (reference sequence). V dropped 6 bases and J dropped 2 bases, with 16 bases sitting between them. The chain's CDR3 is CSAPRGSVNTEAFF. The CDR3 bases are TGCAGTGCACCCAGGGGTTCGGTCAACACTGAAGCTTTCTTT.

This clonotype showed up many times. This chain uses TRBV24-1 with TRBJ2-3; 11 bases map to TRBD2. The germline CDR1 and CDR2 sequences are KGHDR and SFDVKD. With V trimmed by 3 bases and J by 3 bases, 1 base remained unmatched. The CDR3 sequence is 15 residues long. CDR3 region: CATSDPSGRTDTQYF. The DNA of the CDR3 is TGTGCCACCAGTGATCCTAGCGGGAGGACAGATACGCAGTATTTT.

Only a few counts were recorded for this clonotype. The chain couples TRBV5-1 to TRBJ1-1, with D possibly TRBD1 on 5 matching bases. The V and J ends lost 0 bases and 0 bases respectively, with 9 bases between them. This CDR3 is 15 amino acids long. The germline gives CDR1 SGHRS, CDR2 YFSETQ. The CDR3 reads CASSLGGRLNTEAFF. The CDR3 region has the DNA TGCGCCAGCAGCTTGGGGGGCCGGCTGAACACTGAAGCTTTCTTT.

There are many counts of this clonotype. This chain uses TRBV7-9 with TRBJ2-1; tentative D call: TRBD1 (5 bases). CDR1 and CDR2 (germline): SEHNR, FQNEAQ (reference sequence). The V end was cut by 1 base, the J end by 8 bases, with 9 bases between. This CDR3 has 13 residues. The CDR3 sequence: CASSLVGPYEQFF. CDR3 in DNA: TGTGCCAGCAGCTTAGTGGGGCCCTATGAGCAGTTCTTC.